Described below is a single T cell receptor beta chain sequence and its context. The sample belongs to a study of blood T cell repertoires in COVID-19. Unmatched junction bases numbered 8, after V lost 0 bases and J lost 6 bases. The germline V gene has CDR1 SGHRS and CDR2 YFSETQ. This CDR3 comprises 15 residues. Only in-frame clones appear in the TCRdb table, and some are missing; sequencing was by immunoSEQ multiplex PCR. This sample has some 160,000 clones, with about 89% found just once. Sequencing was performed on peripheral blood. The sequence derives from a man in his 60s with acute or convalescent COVID-19. This chain uses TRBV5-1 with TRBJ2-7; TRBD1 matches 8 bases. CDR3 region: CASSLGGTGPSEQYF. Here the CDR3 DNA reads TGCGCCAGCAGCTTGGGAGGGACAGGCCCTAGCGAGCAGTACTTC.